This TCR beta chain was identified in a study of T cell repertoires in cytomegalovirus infection. On the study more broadly: The public TCR beta signatures pointed to both CMV infection and matching HLA type.

To note about this clonotype: Antigen: not known.

Regarding the study as a whole: Clonotypes of TCR beta that were HLA-C-restricted and CMV-specific dominated the ex vivo response.

One entry per CDR3 protein results from TCRdb running MiXCR on the reads. Of 300,000 to 450,000 distinct CDR3 sequences in the sample, over 15% were seen once. Sequencing used PBMCs. This TCR derives from a human donor in good health (CMV status not recorded). Some clones in this sample may be carry-over from other donors' samples.

CDR3 sequence reads: CASTSGGEDEKLFF. The CDR3 DNA sequence: TGTGCCAGCACTTCCGGGGGGGAAGACGAAAAACTGTTTTTT. The chain has TRBV28 and TRBJ1-4, with D maybe TRBD1 (5 bases). CDR1 is MDHEN and CDR2 is SYDVKM in the germline V gene. The V and J ends lost 7 bases and 8 bases respectively, with 17 bases between them. CDR3 length: 14 amino acids.